This T cell receptor beta chain stems from a study of blood T cells in healthy people across ages. Background on the study: Template switching recovered approximately one barcoded beta molecule for every two T cells. Overall study results and limits: Diversity estimates drawn from one million T cells were deemed underestimates.

The V and J ends lost 8 bases and 2 bases respectively, with 19 bases between them. The CDR3 covers 15 residues. Germline lookup yields CDR1 MNHNY and CDR2 SVGAGI (reference sequence). The individuals who served as donors were healthy Caucasians living in Russia, aged roughly 6 to 95. This clonotype was counted only a few times. Its target is not known. A second PCR of 7 to 11 cycles used a sample-barcoded 5' primer and a J-beta primer mix. TCRdb passed the 5' RACE reads through MiXCR, listing each CDR3 protein once. Of under 750,000 distinct CDR3 sequences in the sample, about 45% were seen once. The chain joins TRBV6-6 to TRBJ2-7; a possible D gene is TRBD1 (6 bases). The source of this sequence is a man older than 75 in good health. Sequencing used blood. The CDR3, as DNA: TGTGCCAGCTCCCTCGCGGACAGTATCGCCTACGAGCAGTACTTC. Protein sequence: CASSLADSIAYEQYF.